What follows is one TCR beta chain and its context. The antigen is undetermined. The data originate from a study of regulatory T cells in long-lasting Graves disease. Regarding the study as a whole: Investigators studied peripheral blood only, not thyroid tissue. Sharing of public clonotypes was greater in persistent patients (about 2,500) than in new patients (roughly 1,000). Persistent Graves' patients had lower TCR diversity than newly diagnosed ones.

This CDR3 has 13 amino acids. CDR1 and CDR2 (germline): DFQATT, SNEGSKA (reference sequence). Trimming cost V 4 bases and J 2 bases; bases outside gene matches: 3. Time point denoted: persistent/refractory GD, antithyroid drugs over 5 years with positive TRAb. Scientists built the TCR library using RNA that was extracted from PBMCs. As collected, the peripheral blood samples measured roughly 10 milliliters each and went into EDTA tubes. Libraries of TCR beta came from iRepertoire HTBI primers plus Arm-PCR of CDR3 regions. In TCRdb, the multiplex PCR reads were re-called with MiXCR into one record per CDR3 protein. The sample carries about 420,000 distinct CDR3 sequences, around 24% recorded once.

This TCR derives from a female donor with Graves disease. The sequencing used peripheral blood mononuclear cells (PBMCs), collected when the disease was refractory, from a patient treated with antithyroid drugs. The genes are TRBV20-1 and TRBJ2-3, with 7 positions matching TRBD1. This CDR3 reads CSATGQSTDTQYF. In DNA form, the CDR3 reads TGCAGTGCTACGGGACAGTCCACAGATACGCAGTATTTT.